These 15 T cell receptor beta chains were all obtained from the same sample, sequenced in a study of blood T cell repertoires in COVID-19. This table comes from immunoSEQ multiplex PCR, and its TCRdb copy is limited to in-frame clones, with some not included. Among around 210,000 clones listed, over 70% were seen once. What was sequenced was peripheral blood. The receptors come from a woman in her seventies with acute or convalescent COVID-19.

CDR3 in DNA: TGCAGTGCTAGTGATAGGACAAGGCCGTACTCTGAAGCTTTCTTT. Its protein product is CSASDRTRPYSEAFF. V usage is TRBV20-1 and J usage is TRBJ1-1; D perhaps matches TRBD1 (5 bases). Trimming left V 3 bases short and J 6 bases short, with 20 bases between. The CDR3 length is 15 residues. CDR1 is DFQATT and CDR2 is SNEGSKA in the germline V gene (reference sequence).

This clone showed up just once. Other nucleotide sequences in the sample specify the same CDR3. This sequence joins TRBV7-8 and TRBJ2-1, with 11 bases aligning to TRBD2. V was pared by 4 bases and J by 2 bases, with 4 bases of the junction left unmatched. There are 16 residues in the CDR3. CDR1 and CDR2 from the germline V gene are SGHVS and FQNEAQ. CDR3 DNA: TGTGCCAGCAGCTCCCTAGCGGGAGGTGCCTACAATGAGCAGTTCTTC. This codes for CASSSLAGGAYNEQFF.

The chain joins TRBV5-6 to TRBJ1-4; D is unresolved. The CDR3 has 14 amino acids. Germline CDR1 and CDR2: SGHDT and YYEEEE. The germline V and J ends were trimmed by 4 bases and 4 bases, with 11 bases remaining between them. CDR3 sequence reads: CASSLRGLNEKLFF. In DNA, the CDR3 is TGTGCCAGCAGCCTGCGAGGACTTAATGAAAAACTGTTTTTT.

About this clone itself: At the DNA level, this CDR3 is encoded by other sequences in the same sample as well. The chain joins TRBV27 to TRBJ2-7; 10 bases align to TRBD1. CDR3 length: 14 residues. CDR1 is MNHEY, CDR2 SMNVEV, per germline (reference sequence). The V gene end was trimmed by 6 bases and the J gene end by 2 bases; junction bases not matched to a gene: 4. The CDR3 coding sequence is TGTGCCAGCAGAGACAGGGGGCGCACCTACGAGCAGTACTTC. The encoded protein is CASRDRGRTYEQYF.

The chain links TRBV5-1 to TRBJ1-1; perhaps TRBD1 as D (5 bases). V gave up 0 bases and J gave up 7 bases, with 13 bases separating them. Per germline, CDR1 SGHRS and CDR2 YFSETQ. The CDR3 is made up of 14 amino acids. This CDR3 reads CASSLEGGAGEAFF. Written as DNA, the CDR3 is TGCGCCAGCAGCTTGGAGGGAGGGGCGGGTGAAGCTTTCTTT.

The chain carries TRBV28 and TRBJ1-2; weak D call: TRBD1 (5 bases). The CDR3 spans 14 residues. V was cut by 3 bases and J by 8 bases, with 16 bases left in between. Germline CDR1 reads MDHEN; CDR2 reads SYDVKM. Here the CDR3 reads CASSLGREVWGYTF. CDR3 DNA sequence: TGTGCCAGCAGTTTGGGCAGGGAGGTTTGGGGCTACACCTTC.

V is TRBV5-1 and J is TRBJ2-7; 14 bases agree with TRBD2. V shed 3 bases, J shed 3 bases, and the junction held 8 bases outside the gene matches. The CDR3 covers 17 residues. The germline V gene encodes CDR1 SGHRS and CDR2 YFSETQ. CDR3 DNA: TGCGCCAGCAGCTCTTCCGGGACTAGCGGGAGTCACTACGAGCAGTACTTC. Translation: CASSSSGTSGSHYEQYF.

This chain's CDR3 is CASSFQGAGEAFF. CDR3 DNA: TGTGCCAGCAGCTTCCAGGGGGCAGGTGAAGCTTTCTTT. This chain connects TRBV12-3 or TRBV12-4 to TRBJ1-1; 8 bases line up with TRBD1. The CDR3 spans 13 residues. Trimming at V came to 6 bases and at J to 7 bases, leaving 7 bases not matched to a gene.

The CDR3 sequence is CATSRESPGANEKLFF. CDR3 in DNA: TGTGCCACCAGCAGAGAGTCGCCGGGGGCTAATGAAAAACTGTTTTTT. The chain uses TRBV15 and TRBJ1-4; D is possibly TRBD1 (5 bases). This CDR3 region has 16 residues. Germline CDR1 is LNHNV and CDR2 is YYDKDF (reference sequence). The germline V and J ends were trimmed by 0 bases and 3 bases, with 11 bases remaining between them.

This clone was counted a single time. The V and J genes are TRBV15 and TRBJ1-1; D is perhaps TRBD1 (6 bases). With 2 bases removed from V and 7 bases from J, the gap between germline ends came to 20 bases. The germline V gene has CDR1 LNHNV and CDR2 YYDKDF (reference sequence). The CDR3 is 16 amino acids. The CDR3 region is CATSRLAQGDYNEAFF. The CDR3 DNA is TGTGCCACCAGCAGATTGGCACAGGGAGATTATAATGAAGCTTTCTTT. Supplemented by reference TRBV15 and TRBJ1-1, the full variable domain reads DAMVIQNPRYQVTQFGKPVTLSCSQTLNHNVMYWYQQKSSQAPKLLFHYYDKDFNNEADTPDNFQSRRPNTSFCFLDIRSPGLGDTAMYLCATSRLAQGDYNEAFFGQGTRLTVV.

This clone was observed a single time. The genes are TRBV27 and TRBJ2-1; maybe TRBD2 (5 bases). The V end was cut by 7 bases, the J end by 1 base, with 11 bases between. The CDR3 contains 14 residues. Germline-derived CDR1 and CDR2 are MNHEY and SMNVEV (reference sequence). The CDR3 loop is CASTAGVSYNEQFF. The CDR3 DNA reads TGTGCCAGCACCGCCGGGGTGTCCTACAATGAGCAGTTCTTC.

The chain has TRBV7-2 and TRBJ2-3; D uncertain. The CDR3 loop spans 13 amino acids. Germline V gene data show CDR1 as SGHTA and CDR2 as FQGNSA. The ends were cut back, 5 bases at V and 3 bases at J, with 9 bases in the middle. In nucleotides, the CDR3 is TGTGCCAGCAGCCCTCGGAGAACAGATACGCAGTATTTT. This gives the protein CASSPRRTDTQYF.

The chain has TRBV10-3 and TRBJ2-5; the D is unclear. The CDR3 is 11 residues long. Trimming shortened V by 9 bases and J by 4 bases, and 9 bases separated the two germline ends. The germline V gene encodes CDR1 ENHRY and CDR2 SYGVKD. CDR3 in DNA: TGTGCCATTCGGGTAGGAGAGACCCAGTACTTC. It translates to CAIRVGETQYF.

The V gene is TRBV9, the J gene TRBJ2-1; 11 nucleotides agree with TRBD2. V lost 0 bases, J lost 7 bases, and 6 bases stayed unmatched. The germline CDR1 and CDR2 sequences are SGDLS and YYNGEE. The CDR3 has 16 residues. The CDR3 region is CASSVVTSGDINEQFF. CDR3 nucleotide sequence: TGTGCCAGCAGCGTAGTGACTAGCGGGGATATTAATGAGCAGTTCTTC.

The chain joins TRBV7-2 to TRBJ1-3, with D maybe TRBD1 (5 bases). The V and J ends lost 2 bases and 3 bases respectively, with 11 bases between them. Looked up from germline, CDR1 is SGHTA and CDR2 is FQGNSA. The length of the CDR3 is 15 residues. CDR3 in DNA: TGTGCCAGCAGCTTAAGGGGATATGGTGGAAACACCATATATTTT. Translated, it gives CASSLRGYGGNTIYF.